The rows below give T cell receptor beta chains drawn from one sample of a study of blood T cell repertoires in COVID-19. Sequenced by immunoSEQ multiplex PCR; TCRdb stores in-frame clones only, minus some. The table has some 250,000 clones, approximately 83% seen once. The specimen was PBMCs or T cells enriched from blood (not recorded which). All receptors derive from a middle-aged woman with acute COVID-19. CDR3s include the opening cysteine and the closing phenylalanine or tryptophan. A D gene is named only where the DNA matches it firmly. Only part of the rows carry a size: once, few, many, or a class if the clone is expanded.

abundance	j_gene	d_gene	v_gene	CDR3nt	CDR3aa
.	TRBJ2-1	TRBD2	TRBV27	TGTGCCAGCAGTTTATTGCGGGAGGCCACCAATGAGCAGTTCTTC	CASSLLREATNEQFF
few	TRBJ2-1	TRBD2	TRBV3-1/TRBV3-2	TGTGCCAGCAGCCAAGGGGGAGGGGTGGATGAGCAGTTCTTC	CASSQGGGVDEQFF
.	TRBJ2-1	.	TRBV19	TGTGCCAGTAGTATCTCCGGGAGTTCCCACAATGAGCAGTTCTTC	CASSISGSSHNEQFF
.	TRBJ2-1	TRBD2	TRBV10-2	TGCGCCAGCATGGAGGGGCTAGCGGCGTACAATGAGCAGTTCTTC	CASMEGLAAYNEQFF
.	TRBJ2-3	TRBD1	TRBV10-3	TGTGCCATCAGTGACCGGGACAGGGCCACAGATACGCAGTATTTT	CAISDRDRATDTQYF
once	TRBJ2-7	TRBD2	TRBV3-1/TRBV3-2	TGTGCCAGCAGCCAAGGGACTAGCGGCTACGAGCAGTACTTC	CASSQGTSGYEQYF
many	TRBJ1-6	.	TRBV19	TGTGCCAGTAGCCGCGGGACGGATAATTCACCCCTCCACTTT	CASSRGTDNSPLHF
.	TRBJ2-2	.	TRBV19	TGTGCCAGTAGGCCACAAAACACCGGGGAGCTGTTTTTT	CASRPQNTGELFF
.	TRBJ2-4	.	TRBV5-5	TGTGCCAGCAGCGCCACAGGGGCCAAAAACATTCAGTACTTC	CASSATGAKNIQYF
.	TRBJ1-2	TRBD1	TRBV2	TGTGCCAGCAGAGGGACAGGGCGAATCGACACCTTC	CASRGTGRIDTF
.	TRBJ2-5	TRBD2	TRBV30	TGTGCCTGGAGGCCTAGCGGCTCACAAGAGGCCCAGTACTTC	CAWRPSGSQEAQYF
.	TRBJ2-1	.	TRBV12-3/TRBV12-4	TGTGCCAGCAGTTTAGGGACATACAATGAGCAGTTCTTC	CASSLGTYNEQFF
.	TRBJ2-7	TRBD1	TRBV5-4	TGTGCCAGCAGCTATCCGGGACAGGGATTCTACGAGCAGTACTTC	CASSYPGQGFYEQYF
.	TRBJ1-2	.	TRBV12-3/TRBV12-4	TGTGCCAGCAGTTTAGAAAGACTCAGGGGCACCTTC	CASSLERLRGTF
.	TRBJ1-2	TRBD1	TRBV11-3	TGTGCCAGCAGCCCGACGGGACAGGGTGGCTACACCTTC	CASSPTGQGGYTF
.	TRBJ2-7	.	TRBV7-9	TGTGCCAGCAGCCTCCCGGGACAAGTCCACGAGCAGTACTTC	CASSLPGQVHEQYF
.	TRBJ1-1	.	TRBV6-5	TGTGCCAGCAGTTACTCCACAGGGTTGGAAGCTTTCTTT	CASSYSTGLEAFF
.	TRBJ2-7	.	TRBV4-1	TGCGCCAGCAGCCAAGGGGCGACGGACTCCTACGAGCAGTACTTC	CASSQGATDSYEQYF
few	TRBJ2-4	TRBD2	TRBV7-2	TGTGCCAGCGCACTAGCGGGAGTAGGAGGAAACATTCAGTACTTC	CASALAGVGGNIQYF
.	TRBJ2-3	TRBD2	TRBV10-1	TGCGCCAGCAGTGACCGGACTAGGGGTAACACAGATACGCAGTATTTT	CASSDRTRGNTDTQYF
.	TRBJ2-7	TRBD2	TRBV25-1	TGTGCCAGCAGTGACCCCGGGACTAGCGGACGGGTCGAGCAGTACTTC	CASSDPGTSGRVEQYF
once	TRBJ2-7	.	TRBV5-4	TGTGCCAGCAGCTTGAGGGCGGACGGGGGGCGTTTATACGAGCAGTACTTC	CASSLRADGGRLYEQYF
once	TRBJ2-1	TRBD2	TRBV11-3	TGTGCCAGCAGCTTAGATCTAGCGGGAGTAGATGAGCAGTTCTTC	CASSLDLAGVDEQFF
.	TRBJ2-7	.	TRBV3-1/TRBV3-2	TGTGCCAGCAGCCAAGACGTGGACAGCTACGAGCAGTACTTC	CASSQDVDSYEQYF
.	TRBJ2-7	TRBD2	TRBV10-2	TGCGCCAGCAGTGAGTCCACTAGCGGGAGGCGCGAGCAGTACTTC	CASSESTSGRREQYF
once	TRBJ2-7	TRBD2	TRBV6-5	TGTGCCAGCAGCAGAGGACTAGCGGGAGCTTACGAGCAGTACTTC	CASSRGLAGAYEQYF
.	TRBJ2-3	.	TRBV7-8	TGTGCCAGCAGCCCCCCGAGTGATTTAGATACGCAGTATTTT	CASSPPSDLDTQYF
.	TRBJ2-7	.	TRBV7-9	TGTGCCAGCAGCTTAGCGCTAGGGGACGAGCAGTACTTC	CASSLALGDEQYF